This T cell receptor beta chain stems from a study of cytomegalovirus exposure and HLA in healthy donors. With regard to this clone: The antigen is not known.

13 Jbeta primers and 60 Vbeta primers were used for the PCR. Only in-frame clones appear in the TCRdb table, and some are missing; sequencing was by immunoSEQ multiplex PCR. Of 81,000 or so clones detected, more than 60% appear once; the ten largest clones hold more than 2.5%. Each donor's status was that of a healthy bone marrow donor. V lost 0 bases, J lost 3 bases, and 21 bases lay in between. Germline assignment: CDR1 LGHNA and CDR2 YSLEER. This CDR3 comprises 19 residues. Study outcomes and limitations: A later analysis, which compared TCR beta chains of equal frequency, found the HLA-associated ones more clonally expanded. There were several of the most significant clusters that appeared linked to common viral pathogens in a later analysis.

This clonotype was sampled from a man between 45 and 60 years old in good health and CMV-seropositive. V usage is TRBV4-3 and J usage is TRBJ2-4; D unresolved. The sample was PBMCs. The DNA for the CDR3 is TGCGCCAGCAGCCAAGATTCAGCTCCAGTAAGGCCTAGCAAAAACATTCAGTACTTC. Encoded protein: CASSQDSAPVRPSKNIQYF.